This T cell receptor beta chain was documented in a study of siplizumab effects on memory and regulatory T cells (dated 2019 in TCRdb). Regarding the study in general: The effect of the anti-CD2 antibody siplizumab on alloreactive T-cell subsets was examined in allogeneic mixed lymphocyte reactions constructed from human PBMCs.

In three donor pairs, further sequencing was done on unstimulated CD8+ naive, CD4+ memory, CD8+ TEMRA, CD4+ naive and CD8+ effector memory subsets. Sorted unstimulated T cells and proliferating T cells recovered from mixed lymphocyte reactions underwent TCRbeta CDR3 sequencing. Fresh whole blood from roughly ten HLA-typed healthy donors was used to isolate PBMCs. Results the study describes overall, beyond this receptor: For roughly 75-97% of proliferating CD4+ or CD8+ clones, no naive or memory phenotype could be assigned. Siplizumab significantly reduced the cumulative frequency of alloreactive sequences traceable to unstimulated CD4+ memory T cells. Compared with memory T cells, unstimulated naive T cells appeared more diverse, and naive cells seemed to make a substantial contribution to the alloresponse. Among mappable alloreactive CD4+ clones, the Treg-derived fraction averaged nearly 70% with siplizumab versus approximately 27% in control reactions. Whether proliferating Tregs from siplizumab cultures actually had suppressive function was not functionally confirmed. Sequences below about 10^-5 frequency were poorly captured, so only a minor fraction of alloreactive clones could be mapped to unstimulated subsets.

The library came from the immunoSEQ multiplex PCR assay. Around 9.9 x 10^4 TCR templates per sample were assayed by the deep sequencing platform. Genomic DNA extracted from sorted T cells was the material used for TCRbeta CDR3 sequencing. The paper's data handling went like this. The R programming language was used for clonal analysis of the TCRbeta CDR3 data. Alloreactive CD4+ and CD8+ clones were identified by comparing unstimulated samples to CFSE-low samples taken after the reaction. Alloreactive CD4+ clones were assigned to regulatory or non-regulatory origin by matching sequences to sorted unstimulated Treg and non-Treg repertoires. What TCRdb holds here is the immuneACCESS table cut down to in-frame rearrangements. Part of the clones is not present; checked against another copy, under half of the missing clones reflect an unresolved V gene, and the others are unexplained. That table supplies the V and J calls and clone size; D and trimming were determined from the DNA. The sample records around 7,400 clones, approximately 70% of which are singletons. Of the sample, 48% falls within the top ten clones.

About this clone itself: The antigen it recognizes is unknown. No quality values exist for individual bases; no much larger clone is one base distant.

The TCR sequence derives from a human donor in good health. Sequenced material: effector memory CD8+ T cells sorted from blood. The sample's cell subset or site label, in plain terms: unstimulated CD8+ effector memory T cells.

The CDR3 is CASSLTDNNEKLFF. The DNA is TGTGCCAGCAGCCTGACAGATAATAATGAAAAACTGTTTTTT. The chain couples TRBV4-2 to TRBJ1-4; the D gene is perhaps TRBD1, from 5 matching bases. Sequences LGHNA (CDR1) and YNFKEQ (CDR2) are obtained from the germline V gene. Counted from cysteine to phenylalanine, this CDR3 has 14 amino acids. Left in the record is the CDR3 DNA by itself, 42 bases read in frame from the first base. V drops 4 bases and J drops 4 bases, leaving 10 bases in between.